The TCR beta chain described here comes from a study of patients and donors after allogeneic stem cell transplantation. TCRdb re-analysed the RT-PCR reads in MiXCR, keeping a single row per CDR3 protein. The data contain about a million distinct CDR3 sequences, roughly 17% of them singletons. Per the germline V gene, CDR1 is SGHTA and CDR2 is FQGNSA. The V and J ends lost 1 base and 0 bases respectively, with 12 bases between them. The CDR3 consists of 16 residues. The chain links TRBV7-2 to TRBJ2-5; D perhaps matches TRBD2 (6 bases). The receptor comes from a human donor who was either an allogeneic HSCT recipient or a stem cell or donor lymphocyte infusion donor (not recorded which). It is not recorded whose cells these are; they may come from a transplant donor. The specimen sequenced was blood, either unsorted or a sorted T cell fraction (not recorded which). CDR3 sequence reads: CASSLGRGPYQETQYF. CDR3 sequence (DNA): TGTGCCAGCAGCTTAGGGCGGGGACCGTACCAAGAGACCCAGTACTTC. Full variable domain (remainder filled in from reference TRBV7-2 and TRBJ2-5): GAGVSQSPSNKVTEKGKDVELRCDPISGHTALYWYRQSLGQGLEFLIYFQGNSAPDKSGLPSDRFSAERTGGSVSTLTIQRTQQEDSAVYLCASSLGRGPYQETQYFGPGTRLLVL.